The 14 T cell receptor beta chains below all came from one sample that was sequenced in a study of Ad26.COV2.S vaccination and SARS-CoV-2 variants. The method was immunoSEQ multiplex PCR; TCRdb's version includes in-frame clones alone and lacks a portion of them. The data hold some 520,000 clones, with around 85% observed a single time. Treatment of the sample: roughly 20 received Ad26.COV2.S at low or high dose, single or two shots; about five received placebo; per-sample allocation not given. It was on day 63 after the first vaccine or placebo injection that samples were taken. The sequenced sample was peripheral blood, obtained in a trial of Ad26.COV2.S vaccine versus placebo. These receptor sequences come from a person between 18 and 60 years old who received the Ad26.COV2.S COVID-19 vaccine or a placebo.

In DNA, the CDR3 is TGTGCCAGTAGTTTGGGACTAGTTGGCTACGAGCAGTACTTC. Translating gives CASSLGLVGYEQYF. This sequence joins TRBV19 and TRBJ2-7; TRBD2 aligns across 8 bases. The V gene end was trimmed by 5 bases and the J gene end by 3 bases; junction bases not matched to a gene: 6. Per the germline V gene, CDR1 is LNHDA and CDR2 is SQIVND (reference sequence). The CDR3 is 14 residues long.

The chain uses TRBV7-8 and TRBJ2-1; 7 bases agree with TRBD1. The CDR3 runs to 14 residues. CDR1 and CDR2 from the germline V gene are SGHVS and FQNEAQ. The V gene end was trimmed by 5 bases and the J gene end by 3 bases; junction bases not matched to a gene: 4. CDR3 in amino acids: CASSRGTDYNEQFF. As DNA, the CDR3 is TGTGCCAGCAGCCGAGGGACAGACTACAATGAGCAGTTCTTC.

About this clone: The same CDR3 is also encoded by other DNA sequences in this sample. CDR3 amino acids: CASSLSLGSTDTQYF. DNA for the CDR3: TGTGCCAGCAGTTTATCTTTAGGAAGCACAGATACGCAGTATTTT. This chain links TRBV27 with TRBJ2-3, with unresolved D. The ends were cut back, 0 bases at V and 0 bases at J, with 7 bases in the middle. Looked up from germline, CDR1 is MNHEY and CDR2 is SMNVEV (reference sequence). This CDR3 is 15 amino acids long.

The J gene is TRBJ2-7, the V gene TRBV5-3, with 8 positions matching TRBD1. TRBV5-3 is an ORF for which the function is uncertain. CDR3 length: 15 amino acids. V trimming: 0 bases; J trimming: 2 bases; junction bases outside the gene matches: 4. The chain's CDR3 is CARSLAGGEAYEQYF. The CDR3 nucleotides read TGTGCCAGAAGCTTGGCAGGGGGCGAGGCCTACGAGCAGTACTTC.

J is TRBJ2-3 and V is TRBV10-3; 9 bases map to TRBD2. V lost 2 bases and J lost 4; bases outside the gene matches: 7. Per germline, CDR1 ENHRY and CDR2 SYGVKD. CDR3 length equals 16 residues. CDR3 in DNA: TGTGCCATCAGTGAGCGAAGATTAGCGGGAGCAGATACGCAGTATTTT. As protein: CAISERRLAGADTQYF.

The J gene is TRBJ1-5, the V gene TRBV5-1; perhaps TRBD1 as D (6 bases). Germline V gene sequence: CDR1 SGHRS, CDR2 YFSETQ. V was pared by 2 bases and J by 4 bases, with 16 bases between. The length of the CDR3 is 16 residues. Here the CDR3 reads CASSLSGHRPNQPQHF. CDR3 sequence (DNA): TGCGCCAGCAGCTTATCGGGACATCGACCTAATCAGCCCCAGCATTTT.

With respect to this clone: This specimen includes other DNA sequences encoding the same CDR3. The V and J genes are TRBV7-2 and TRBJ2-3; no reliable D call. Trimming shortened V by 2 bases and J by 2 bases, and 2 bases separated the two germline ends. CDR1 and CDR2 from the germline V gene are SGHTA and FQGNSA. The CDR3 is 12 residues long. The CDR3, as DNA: TGTGCCAGCAGCTTATCCACAGATACGCAGTATTTT. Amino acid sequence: CASSLSTDTQYF.

DNA of the CDR3: TGTGCCATCAGTGTCTCGCGGACTGAAGCTTTCTTT. It encodes CAISVSRTEAFF. The gene calls are TRBV10-3 and TRBJ1-1; D is undetermined. There are 12 residues in the CDR3. The V gene lost 4 bases and the J gene lost 5 bases, with 8 bases spanning the gap. Germline V gene sequence: CDR1 ENHRY, CDR2 SYGVKD.

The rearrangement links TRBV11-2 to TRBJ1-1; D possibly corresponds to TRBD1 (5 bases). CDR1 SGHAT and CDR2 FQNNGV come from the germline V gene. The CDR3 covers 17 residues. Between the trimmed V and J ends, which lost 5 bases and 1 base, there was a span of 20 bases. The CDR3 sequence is CASSRGWGSNENTEAFF. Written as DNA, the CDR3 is TGTGCCAGCAGCCGGGGATGGGGGTCGAACGAGAACACTGAAGCTTTCTTT.

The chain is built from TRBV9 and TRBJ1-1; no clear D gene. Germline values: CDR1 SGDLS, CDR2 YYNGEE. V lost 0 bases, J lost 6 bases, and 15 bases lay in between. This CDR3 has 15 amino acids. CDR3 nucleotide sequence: TGTGCCAGCAGCGTAGGGACGGCCGGTTTCGCTGAAGCTTTCTTT. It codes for CASSVGTAGFAEAFF.

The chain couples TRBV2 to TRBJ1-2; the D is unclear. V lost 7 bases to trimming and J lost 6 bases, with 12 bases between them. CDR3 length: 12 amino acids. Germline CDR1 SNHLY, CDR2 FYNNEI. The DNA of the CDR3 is TGTGCCAGCACTCCAAGTGGGAATGGCTACACCTTC. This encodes CASTPSGNGYTF.

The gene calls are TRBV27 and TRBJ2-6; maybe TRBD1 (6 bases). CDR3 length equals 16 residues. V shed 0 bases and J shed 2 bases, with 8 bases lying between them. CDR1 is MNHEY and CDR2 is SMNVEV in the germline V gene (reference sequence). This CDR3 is CASSLSRTAGANVLTF. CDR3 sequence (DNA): TGTGCCAGCAGTTTATCTCGGACAGCTGGGGCCAACGTCCTGACTTTC.

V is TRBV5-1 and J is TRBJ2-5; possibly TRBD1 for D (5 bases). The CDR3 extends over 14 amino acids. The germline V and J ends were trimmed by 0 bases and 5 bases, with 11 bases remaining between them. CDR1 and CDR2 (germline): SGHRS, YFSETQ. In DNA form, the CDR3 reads TGCGCCAGCAGCTTGGAGTCAGGGCTGGAGACCCAGTACTTC. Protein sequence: CASSLESGLETQYF.

The CDR3 DNA reads as TGTGCCAGCAGCTTCTTGGGCGGGAGGGCCCAGAATGAGCAGTTCTTC. Its translation: CASSFLGGRAQNEQFF. The chain combines TRBV7-3 with TRBJ2-1; 9 bases are shared with TRBD2. Germline CDR1 SGHTA, CDR2 FQGTGA. V lost 3 bases, J lost 7 bases, and 10 bases stayed unmatched. The CDR3 contains 16 residues. The whole variable domain, remainder taken from reference TRBV7-3 and TRBJ2-1, is GAGVSQTPSNKVTEKGKYVELRCDPISGHTALYWYRQSLGQGPEFLIYFQGTGAADDSGLPNDRFFAVRPEGSVSTLKIQRTERGDSAVYLCASSFLGGRAQNEQFFGPGTRLTVL.